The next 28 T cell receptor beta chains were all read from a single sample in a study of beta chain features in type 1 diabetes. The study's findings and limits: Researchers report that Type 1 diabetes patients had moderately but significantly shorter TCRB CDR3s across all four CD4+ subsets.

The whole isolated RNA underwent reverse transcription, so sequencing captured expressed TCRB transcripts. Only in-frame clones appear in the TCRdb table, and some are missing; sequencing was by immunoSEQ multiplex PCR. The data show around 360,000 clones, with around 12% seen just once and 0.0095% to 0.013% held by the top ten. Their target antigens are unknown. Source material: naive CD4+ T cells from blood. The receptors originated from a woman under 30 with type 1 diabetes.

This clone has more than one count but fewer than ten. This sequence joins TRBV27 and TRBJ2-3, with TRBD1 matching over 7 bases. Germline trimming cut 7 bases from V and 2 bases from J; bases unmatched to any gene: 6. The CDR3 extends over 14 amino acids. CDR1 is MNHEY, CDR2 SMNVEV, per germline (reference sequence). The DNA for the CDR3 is TGTGCCAGCAACCCGGGACAGTACACAGATACGCAGTATTTT. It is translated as CASNPGQYTDTQYF.

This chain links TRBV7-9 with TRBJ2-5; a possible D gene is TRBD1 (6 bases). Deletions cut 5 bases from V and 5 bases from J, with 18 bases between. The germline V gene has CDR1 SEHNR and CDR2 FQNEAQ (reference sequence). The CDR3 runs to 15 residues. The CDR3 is CASSPRGHSGETQYF. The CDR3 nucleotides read TGTGCCAGCAGCCCGAGGGGACATTCGGGGGAGACCCAGTACTTC.

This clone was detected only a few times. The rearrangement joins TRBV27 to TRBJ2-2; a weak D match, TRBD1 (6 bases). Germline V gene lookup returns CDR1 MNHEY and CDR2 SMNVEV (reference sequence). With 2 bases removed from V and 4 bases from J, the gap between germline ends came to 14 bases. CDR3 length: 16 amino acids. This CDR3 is CASSLQYRVGTGELFF. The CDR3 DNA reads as TGTGCCAGCAGTTTACAGTACAGGGTCGGCACCGGGGAGCTGTTTTTT.

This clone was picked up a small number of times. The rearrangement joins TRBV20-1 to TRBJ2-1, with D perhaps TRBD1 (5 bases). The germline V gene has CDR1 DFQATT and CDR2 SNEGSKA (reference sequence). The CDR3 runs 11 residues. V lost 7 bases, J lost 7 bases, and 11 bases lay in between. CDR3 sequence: CSVGKGNEQFF. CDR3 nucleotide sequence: TGCAGTGTGGGCAAGGGGAATGAGCAGTTCTTC.

The CDR3 sequence: CASSLDGSGNSYEQYF. CDR3 DNA: TGTGCCAGCAGCCTAGACGGTAGCGGGAACTCCTACGAGCAGTACTTC. This chain joins TRBV7-2 and TRBJ2-7, with 8 nucleotides matching TRBD2. From germline, CDR1 is SGHTA and CDR2 FQGNSA. J gave up 0 bases and V 5 bases, and 9 bases lay outside the gene matches. The CDR3 length is 16 residues.

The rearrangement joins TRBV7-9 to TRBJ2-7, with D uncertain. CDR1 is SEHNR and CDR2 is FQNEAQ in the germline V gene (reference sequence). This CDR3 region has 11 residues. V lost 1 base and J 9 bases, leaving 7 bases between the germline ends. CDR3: CASSLEEPQYF. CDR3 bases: TGTGCCAGCAGCTTAGAGGAGCCGCAGTACTTC.

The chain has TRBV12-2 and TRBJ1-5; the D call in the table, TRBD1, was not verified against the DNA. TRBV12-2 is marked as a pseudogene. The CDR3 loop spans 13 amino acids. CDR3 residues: CASQGTANQPQHF. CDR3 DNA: TGTGCAAGTCAGGGGACAGCTAATCAGCCCCAGCATTTT.

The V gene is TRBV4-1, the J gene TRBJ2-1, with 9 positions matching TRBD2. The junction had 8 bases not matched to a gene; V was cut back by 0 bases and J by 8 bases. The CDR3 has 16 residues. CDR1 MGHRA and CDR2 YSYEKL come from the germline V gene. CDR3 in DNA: TGCGCCAGCAGCCAAGATCTTAGCGGGAGTGGCGATGAGCAGTTCTTC. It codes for CASSQDLSGSGDEQFF.

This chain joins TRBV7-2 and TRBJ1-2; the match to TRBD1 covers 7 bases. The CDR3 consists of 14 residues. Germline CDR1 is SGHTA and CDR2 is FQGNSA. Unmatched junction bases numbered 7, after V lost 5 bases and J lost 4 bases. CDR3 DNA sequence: TGTGCCAGCAGCATTCTCAGGACAGGCTATGGCTACACCTTC. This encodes CASSILRTGYGYTF.

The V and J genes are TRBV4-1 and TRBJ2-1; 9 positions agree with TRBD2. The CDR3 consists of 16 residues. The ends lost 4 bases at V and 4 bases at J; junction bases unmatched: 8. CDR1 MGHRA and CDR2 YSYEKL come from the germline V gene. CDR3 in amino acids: CASSPEPSGGYNEQFF. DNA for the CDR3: TGCGCCAGCAGCCCCGAGCCCAGCGGGGGGTACAATGAGCAGTTCTTC.

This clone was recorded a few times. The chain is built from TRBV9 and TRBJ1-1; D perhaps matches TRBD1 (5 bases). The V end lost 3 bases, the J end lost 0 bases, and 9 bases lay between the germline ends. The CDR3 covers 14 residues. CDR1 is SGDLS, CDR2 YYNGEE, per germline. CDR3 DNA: TGTGCCAGCAGCGCGGGACTGATGAACACTGAAGCTTTCTTT. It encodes CASSAGLMNTEAFF.

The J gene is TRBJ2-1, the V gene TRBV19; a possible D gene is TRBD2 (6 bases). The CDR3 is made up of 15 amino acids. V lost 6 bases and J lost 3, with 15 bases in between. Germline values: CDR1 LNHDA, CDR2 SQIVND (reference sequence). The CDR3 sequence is CASSSLAVDYNEQFF. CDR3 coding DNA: TGTGCCAGTAGCTCCTTAGCGGTCGACTACAATGAGCAGTTCTTC.

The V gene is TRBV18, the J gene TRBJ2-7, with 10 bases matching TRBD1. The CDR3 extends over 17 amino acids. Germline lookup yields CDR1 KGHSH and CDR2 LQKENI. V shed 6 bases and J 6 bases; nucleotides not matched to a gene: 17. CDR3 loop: CASSPNAGTGERGEQYF. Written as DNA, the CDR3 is TGTGCCAGCTCCCCTAACGCCGGGACAGGGGAGAGAGGCGAGCAGTACTTC. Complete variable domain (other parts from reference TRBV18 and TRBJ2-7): NAGVMQNPRHLVRRRGQEARLRCSPMKGHSHVYWYRQLPEEGLKFMVYLQKENIIDESGMPKERFSAEFPKEGPSILRIQQVVRGDSAAYFCASSPNAGTGERGEQYFGPGTRLTVT.

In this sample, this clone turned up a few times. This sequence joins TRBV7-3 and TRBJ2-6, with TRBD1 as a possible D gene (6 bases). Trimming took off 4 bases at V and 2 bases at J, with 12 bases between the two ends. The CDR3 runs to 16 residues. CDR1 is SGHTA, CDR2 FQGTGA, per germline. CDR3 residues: CASSSPTGTGANVLTF. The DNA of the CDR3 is TGTGCCAGCAGCTCACCAACAGGGACTGGGGCCAACGTCCTGACTTTC.

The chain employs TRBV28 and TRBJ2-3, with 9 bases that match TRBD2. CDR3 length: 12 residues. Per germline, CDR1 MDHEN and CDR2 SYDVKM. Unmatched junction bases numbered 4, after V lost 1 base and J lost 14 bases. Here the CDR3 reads CASSLSGTSSYF. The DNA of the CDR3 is TGTGCCAGCAGTTTATCGGGGACTAGCTCGTATTTT.

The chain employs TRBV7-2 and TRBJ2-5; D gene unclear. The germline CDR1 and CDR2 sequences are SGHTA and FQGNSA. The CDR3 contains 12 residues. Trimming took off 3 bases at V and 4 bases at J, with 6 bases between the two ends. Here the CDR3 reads CASSLERETQYF. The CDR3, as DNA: TGTGCCAGCAGCTTGGAGAGAGAGACCCAGTACTTC.

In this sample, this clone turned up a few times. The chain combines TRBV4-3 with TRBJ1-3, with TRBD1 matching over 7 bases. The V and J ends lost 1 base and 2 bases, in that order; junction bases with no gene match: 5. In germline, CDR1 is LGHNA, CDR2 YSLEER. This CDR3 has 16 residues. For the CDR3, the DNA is TGCGCCAGCAGCCAAGCTTACAGGGGAACTGGAAACACCATATATTTT. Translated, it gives CASSQAYRGTGNTIYF.

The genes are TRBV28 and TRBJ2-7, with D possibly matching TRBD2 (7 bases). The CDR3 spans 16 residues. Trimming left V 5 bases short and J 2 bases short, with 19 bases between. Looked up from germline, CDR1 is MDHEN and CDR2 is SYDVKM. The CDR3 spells CASSLPGGGATYEQYF. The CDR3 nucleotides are TGTGCCAGCAGTCTTCCGGGTGGGGGGGCGACCTACGAGCAGTACTTC.

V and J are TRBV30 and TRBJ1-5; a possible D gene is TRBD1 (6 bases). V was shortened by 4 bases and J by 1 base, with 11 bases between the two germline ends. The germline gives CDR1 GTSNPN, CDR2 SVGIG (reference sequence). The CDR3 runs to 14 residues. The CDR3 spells CAWTRDISNQPQHF. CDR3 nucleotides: TGTGCCTGGACCCGGGACATAAGCAATCAGCCCCAGCATTTT.

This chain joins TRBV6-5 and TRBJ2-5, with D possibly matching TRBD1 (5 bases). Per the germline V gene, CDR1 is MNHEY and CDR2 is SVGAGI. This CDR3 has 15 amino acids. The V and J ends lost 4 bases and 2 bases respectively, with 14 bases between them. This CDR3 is CASSSLSPGQETQYF. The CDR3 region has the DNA TGTGCCAGCAGTTCCCTCTCCCCAGGGCAAGAGACCCAGTACTTC.

CDR3 in DNA: TGTGCCAGCAGTCCGGGACAGGGCAACTACGAGCAGTACTTC. Its protein product is CASSPGQGNYEQYF. This chain links TRBV7-6 with TRBJ2-7; 9 positions match TRBD1. The CDR3 sequence is 14 residues long. The V and J ends lost 6 bases and 3 bases, in that order; junction bases with no gene match: 6. Germline assignment: CDR1 SGHVS and CDR2 FNYEAQ.

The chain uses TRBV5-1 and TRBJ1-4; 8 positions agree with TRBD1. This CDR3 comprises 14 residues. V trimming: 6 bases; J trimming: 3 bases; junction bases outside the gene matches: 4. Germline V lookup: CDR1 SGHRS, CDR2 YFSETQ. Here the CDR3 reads CASTQGAPNEKLFF. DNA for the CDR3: TGCGCCAGCACCCAGGGGGCGCCTAATGAAAAACTGTTTTTT.

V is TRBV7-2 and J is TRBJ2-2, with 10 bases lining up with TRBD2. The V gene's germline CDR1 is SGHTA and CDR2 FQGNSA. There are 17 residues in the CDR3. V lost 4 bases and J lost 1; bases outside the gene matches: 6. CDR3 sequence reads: CASSSPGTSVNTGELFF. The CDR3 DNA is TGTGCCAGCAGCTCCCCCGGGACTAGCGTGAACACCGGGGAGCTGTTTTTT.

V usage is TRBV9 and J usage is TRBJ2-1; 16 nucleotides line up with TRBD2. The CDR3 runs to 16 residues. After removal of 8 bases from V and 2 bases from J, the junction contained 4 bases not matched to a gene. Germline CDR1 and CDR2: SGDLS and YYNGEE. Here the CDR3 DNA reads TGTGCCAGTGGGACTAGCGGGAGGGGGGCCTACAATGAGCAGTTCTTC. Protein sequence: CASGTSGRGAYNEQFF.

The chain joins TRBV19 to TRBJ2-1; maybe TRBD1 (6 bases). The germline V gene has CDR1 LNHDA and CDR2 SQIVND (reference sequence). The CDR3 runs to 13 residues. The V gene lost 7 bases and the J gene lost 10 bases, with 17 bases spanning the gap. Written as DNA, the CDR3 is TGTGCCAGTAACCCAAACACCGGGACAGAGCAGTTCTTC. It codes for CASNPNTGTEQFF.

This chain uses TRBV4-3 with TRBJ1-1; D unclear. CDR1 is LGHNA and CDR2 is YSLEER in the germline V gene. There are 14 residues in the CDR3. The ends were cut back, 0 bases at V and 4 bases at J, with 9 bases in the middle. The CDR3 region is CASSQDRRSTEAFF. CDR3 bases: TGCGCCAGCAGCCAAGACAGGAGGAGCACTGAAGCTTTCTTT.

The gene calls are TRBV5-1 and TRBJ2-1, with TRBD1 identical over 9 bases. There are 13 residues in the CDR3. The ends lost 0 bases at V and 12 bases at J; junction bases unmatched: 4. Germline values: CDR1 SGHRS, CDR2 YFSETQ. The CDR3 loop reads CASSLEVGQGQFF. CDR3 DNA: TGCGCCAGCAGCTTGGAGGTGGGACAGGGGCAGTTCTTC.

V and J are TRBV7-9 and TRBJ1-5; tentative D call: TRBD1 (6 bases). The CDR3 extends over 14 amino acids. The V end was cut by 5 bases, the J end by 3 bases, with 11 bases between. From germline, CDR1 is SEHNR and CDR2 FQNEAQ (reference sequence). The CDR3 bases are TGTGCCAGCAGCCAGAAGGGGGACAATCAGCCCCAGCATTTT. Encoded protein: CASSQKGDNQPQHF.